One sample yielded the 18 T cell receptor beta chains listed below, sequenced in a study of T cell clonality in common variable immunodeficiency. The antigens for these receptors are not known. Whole-study results and caveats: In common variable immunodeficiency, TCR beta chains reportedly carried fewer deletions and N-nucleotide insertions.

The protocol was immunoSEQ multiplex PCR, while the TCRdb copy is restricted to in-frame clones and leaves out a portion. This sample shows tens of thousands of clones and no singletons; approximately 4% rests with the ten largest. The sequenced material came from peripheral blood mononuclear cells. Receptor source: a human donor with common variable immunodeficiency.

The table lists this clone with many counts. The read terminates 3 residues ahead of where the CDR3 ends, so the germline J gene completes it. V is TRBV2 and J is TRBJ2-2; possible D gene TRBD2, 6 bases. V was clipped by 6 bases and J by 4 bases, with 6 bases between them. This CDR3 comprises 12 residues. The V gene's germline CDR1 is SNHLY and CDR2 FYNNEI. The sequenced part of the CDR3 DNA is TGTGCCAGCAGGGAGGGCACCGGGGAG. Protein product: CASREGTGE. The whole CDR3 sequence reads CASREGTGELFF.

In its sample, this clone was seen a few times. CDR3 bases read: TGCGCCAGCAGTCCGATTGGCGGCTCCTACGAG. Encoded protein: CASSPIGGSYE. Given in full, the CDR3 is CASSPIGGSYEQYF. V and J are TRBV5-1 and TRBJ2-7; D uncertain. The read ends 3 residues shy of where the CDR3 ends; the end is completed using the germline J gene. This CDR3 region has 14 residues. V dropped 5 bases and J dropped 0 bases, with 12 bases sitting between them. Germline CDR1 and CDR2: SGHRS and YFSETQ.

This clone appeared a few times. The observed sequence ends 3 residues before the CDR3 terminus, with the missing tail filled in from the germline J gene. The V and J genes are TRBV19 and TRBJ2-1, with 10 nucleotides matching TRBD2. After removal of 6 bases from V and 7 bases from J, the junction contained 18 bases not matched to a gene. In germline, CDR1 is LNHDA, CDR2 SQIVND (reference sequence). There are 18 residues in the CDR3. Partial CDR3 DNA: TGTGCCAGTAGGCCCAGCCGACTAGCGGGTCTAAGAGGAAATGAG. This gives the protein CASRPSRLAGLRGNE. The whole CDR3 reads CASRPSRLAGLRGNEQFF.

With respect to this clone: The read falls 3 residues short of the CDR3 end, and the missing part is taken from the germline J gene. The same CDR3 can be traced to other DNA sequences in this sample. This sequence joins TRBV18 and TRBJ2-1, with 11 bases matching TRBD2. V was clipped by 3 bases and J by 2 bases; unmatched bases: 0. CDR1 and CDR2 (germline): KGHSH, LQKENI. The CDR3 is 15 amino acids. The sequenced part of the CDR3 DNA is TGTGCCAGCTCACCGGGACTAGCGGCCTACAATGAG. This translates into CASSPGLAAYNE. The CDR3 in its entirety is CASSPGLAAYNEQFF.

Points on this clone: Coverage ceases 3 residues before the CDR3 finishes, and the germline J gene fills in the end. V usage is TRBV7-8 and J usage is TRBJ2-7; 9 bases map to TRBD2. V was clipped by 4 bases and J by 0 bases; unmatched bases: 4. This CDR3 is 15 amino acids long. Germline-derived CDR1 and CDR2 are SGHVS and FQNEAQ. CDR3 protein: CASSSRSGSSYEQYF. The CDR3 DNA, read in part, is TGTGCCAGCAGCTCTCGTAGCGGGAGCTCCTACGAG.

This clone appeared a few times. The read ends 3 residues before the CDR3 terminus; that terminus is restored from the germline J gene. The V and J genes are TRBV20-1 and TRBJ2-7, with TRBD2 matching 11 bases. Germline V CDR1 and CDR2: DFQATT, SNEGSKA (reference sequence). This CDR3 is 15 amino acids long. Germline trimming cut 0 bases from V and 4 bases from J; bases unmatched to any gene: 5. This CDR3 reads CSARDPTSGSYEQYF. The CDR3 DNA, read in part, is TGCAGTGCTAGAGATCCCACTAGCGGGAGTTACGAG.

This clone was seen only a few times. With the read ending 3 residues before the CDR3 end, the germline J gene is used to fill in that end. The V call is TRBV7-2, the J call TRBJ1-2; 7 nucleotides agree with TRBD1. CDR1 is SGHTA, CDR2 FQGNSA, per germline. CDR3 length equals 14 residues. With 1 base clipped from V and 5 bases from J, the junction kept 4 bases outside the gene matches. The CDR3 sequence is CASSLDRGVYGYTF. CDR3 DNA, as far as it was read: TGTGCCAGCAGCTTAGACAGGGGAGTTTATGGC. Looking up the rest from reference TRBV7-2 and TRBJ1-2 gives the full variable domain: GAGVSQSPSNKVTEKGKDVELRCDPISGHTALYWYRQSLGQGLEFLIYFQGNSAPDKSGLPSDRFSAERTGGSVSTLTIQRTQQEDSAVYLCASSLDRGVYGYTFGSGTRLTVV.

In its sample, this clone was seen a few times. The read comes to an end 3 residues before the CDR3 does, leaving the germline J gene to fill in the end. The chain is built from TRBV2 and TRBJ1-2; 9 nucleotides match TRBD1. Germline assignment: CDR1 SNHLY and CDR2 FYNNEI. V gave up 9 bases and J gave up 6 bases; unmatched junction bases: 8. The CDR3 sequence is 13 residues long. The chain's CDR3 is CARRGTGKNGYTF. The DNA read from the CDR3 is TGTGCCAGACGAGGGACAGGGAAGAATGGC.

Many counts were recorded for this clone. The sequence runs out 3 residues before the end of the CDR3; the remainder is reconstructed from the germline J gene. V usage is TRBV20-1 and J usage is TRBJ2-5, with 11 bases lining up with TRBD2. Trimming at V came to 0 bases and at J to 5 bases, leaving 8 bases not matched to a gene. Germline V gene sequence: CDR1 DFQATT, CDR2 SNEGSKA (reference sequence). The CDR3 contains 16 residues. CDR3 protein: CSARDSLAGGLETQYF. Incomplete CDR3 DNA: TGCAGTGCTAGAGATAGTTTAGCGGGAGGGCTGGAGACC.

This clone has a count of ten or more. The CDR3 goes on 3 residues after the read ends, and that part is filled in from the germline J gene. The V gene is TRBV5-5, the J gene TRBJ1-2; 7 bases line up with TRBD1. V lost 2 bases to trimming and J lost 7 bases; unmatched junction nucleotides: 8. The CDR3 extends over 14 amino acids. The germline V gene has CDR1 SGHKS and CDR2 YYEKEE (reference sequence). Here the CDR3 reads CASSFYNRGSGYTF. The CDR3 bases that were read are TGTGCCAGCAGCTTTTATAACAGGGGCTCTGGC.

This clone was counted a few times. The CDR3 goes on 3 residues after the read ends, and that part is filled in from the germline J gene. The genes are TRBV19 and TRBJ1-2; D perhaps matches TRBD1 (5 bases). The CDR3 extends over 13 amino acids. The V end lost 3 bases, the J end lost 4 bases, and 9 bases lay between the germline ends. Germline V gene lookup returns CDR1 LNHDA and CDR2 SQIVND (reference sequence). The CDR3 DNA, read in part, is TGTGCCAGTAGTATCCAGGGCGGCTATGGC. This translates into CASSIQGGYG. The entire CDR3 protein reads CASSIQGGYGYTF.

This clone has a handful of counts. Partial CDR3 DNA: TGTGCCAGCAGCGTTAACGTCCGGGGGGTTAGCACTGAA. Translated, it gives CASSVNVRGVSTE. The full CDR3 sequence reads CASSVNVRGVSTEAFF. This chain uses TRBV7-3 with TRBJ1-1; possible D gene TRBD1, 5 bases. The DNA ends 3 residues before the CDR3 does, and the rest of the CDR3 is filled in from the germline J gene. Germline CDR1 and CDR2: SGHTA and FQGTGA. The CDR3 runs 16 residues. V was trimmed by 5 bases and J by 4 bases, leaving 20 bases between them. Together with reference TRBV7-3 and TRBJ1-1, the CDR3 gives the full variable domain: GAGVSQTPSNKVTEKGKYVELRCDPISGHTALYWYRQSLGQGPEFLIYFQGTGAADDSGLPNDRFFAVRPEGSVSTLKIQRTERGDSAVYLCASSVNVRGVSTEAFFGQGTRLTVV.

Regarding this clone: The read ends 3 residues early relative to the CDR3; the germline J gene fills the gap. The chain links TRBV7-3 to TRBJ2-3; the match to TRBD1 covers 7 bases. The CDR3 has 15 residues. V lost 3 bases and J lost 3; bases outside the gene matches: 6. CDR1 SGHTA and CDR2 FQGTGA come from the germline V gene. The CDR3 sequence: CASSFGGRGTDTQYF. The sequenced part of the CDR3 DNA is TGTGCCAGCAGCTTCGGCGGCAGGGGGACAGATACG.

In this sample, this clone turned up a few times. The missing CDR3 end, 3 residues past where the read stops, is filled in from the germline J gene. The chain couples TRBV19 to TRBJ2-7; no clear D. Germline V gene lookup returns CDR1 LNHDA and CDR2 SQIVND (reference sequence). Trimming cost V 0 bases and J 3 bases, with 9 bases left between them. This CDR3 has 14 amino acids. The CDR3 bases that were read are TGTGCCAGTAGTATAGACACACACAGCTACGAG. Translation gives CASSIDTHSYE. The entire CDR3 is CASSIDTHSYEQYF.

Concerning this clone itself: The read terminates 3 residues before the CDR3 end, so the remaining end is supplied by the germline J gene. The J gene is TRBJ2-1, the V gene TRBV6-4; the match to TRBD2 covers 8 bases. V was pared by 4 bases and J by 4 bases, with 6 bases of the junction left unmatched. This CDR3 is built from 15 residues. CDR1 is MRHNA and CDR2 is SNTAGT in the germline V gene. Partial CDR3 DNA: TGTGCCAGCAGTGGGGGACCTAGCGGGTACAATGAG. Protein sequence: CASSGGPSGYNE. The full CDR3 protein is CASSGGPSGYNEQFF.

This clone turned up a few times. The CDR3 is cut off 3 residues early in the read; its end comes from the germline J gene. The chain couples TRBV5-1 to TRBJ2-1; 10 bases line up with TRBD2. Germline-derived CDR1 and CDR2 are SGHRS and YFSETQ. This CDR3 spans 15 amino acids. Trimming took 1 base from V and 5 from J; bases not matched to a gene: 3. The CDR3 loop reads CASSLLLAGDNEQFF. The CDR3 bases that were read are TGCGCCAGCAGCTTGTTGCTAGCGGGAGACAATGAG.

As to this clone: Read data end 3 residues before the CDR3 end; the end is taken from the germline J gene. The chain couples TRBV18 to TRBJ1-6; D remains ambiguous. Germline CDR1 KGHSH, CDR2 LQKENI. V was trimmed by 6 bases and J by 4 bases, leaving 19 bases between them. The CDR3 is made up of 17 amino acids. Incomplete CDR3 DNA: TGTGCCAGCTCGCGCCAGCGGGCCCAAACGTATAATTCACCC. Amino acid sequence: CASSRQRAQTYNSP. The whole CDR3 region reads CASSRQRAQTYNSPLHF.

Comments on this clone: The CDR3 end is not reached by the read, which stops 3 residues before it; the germline J gene fills it in. The V and J genes are TRBV19 and TRBJ1-5; 12 bases are a match to TRBD1. Germline-derived CDR1 and CDR2 are LNHDA and SQIVND (reference sequence). The CDR3 is 14 amino acids. V lost 8 bases and J lost 7; bases outside the gene matches: 6. The DNA read from the CDR3 is TGTGCCAGTGGGACAGGGGGCGATCGGCAGCCC. Its translation: CASGTGGDRQP. The whole CDR3 reads CASGTGGDRQPQHF.